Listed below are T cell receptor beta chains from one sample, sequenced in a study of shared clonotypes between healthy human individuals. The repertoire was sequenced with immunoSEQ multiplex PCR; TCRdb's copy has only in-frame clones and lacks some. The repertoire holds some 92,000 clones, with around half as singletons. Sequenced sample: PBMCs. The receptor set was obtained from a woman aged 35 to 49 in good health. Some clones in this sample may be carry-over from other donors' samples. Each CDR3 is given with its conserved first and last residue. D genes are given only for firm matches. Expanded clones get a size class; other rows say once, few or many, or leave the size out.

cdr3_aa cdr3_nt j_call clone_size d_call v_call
CASSGGGQSFYGYTF TGTGCCAGCAGTGGAGGAGGACAGTCTTTCTATGGCTACACCTTC TRBJ1-2 - - TRBV6-4
CASSLGQGNTEAFF TGTGCCAGCAGCTTGGGACAGGGGAACACTGAAGCTTTCTTT TRBJ1-1 - TRBD1 TRBV7-9
CASSEQDYQETQYF TGTGCCAGCAGCGAACAGGATTACCAAGAGACCCAGTACTTC TRBJ2-5 - - TRBV7-8
CASGDPVQPDTQYF TGTGCCAGCGGAGACCCGGTTCAACCAGATACGCAGTATTTT TRBJ2-3 - - TRBV25-1
CASSRTENTEAFF TGTGCCAGCAGTCGAACAGAGAACACTGAAGCTTTCTTT TRBJ1-1 medium-sized - TRBV6-6
CAWSVLGGGEYNEQFF TGTGCCTGGAGTGTACTAGGGGGTGGGGAATACAATGAGCAGTTCTTC TRBJ2-1 - - TRBV30
CASSETRGEQYF TGTGCCAGCAGCGAGACTAGAGGCGAGCAGTACTTC TRBJ2-7 few - TRBV2
CASSLGRALVGGYTF TGTGCCAGCAGCTTAGGCAGGGCCCTCGTCGGGGGCTACACCTTC TRBJ1-2 once - TRBV7-9
CASSFPGTGLDTQYF TGTGCCAGCAGTTTCCCTGGGACAGGGCTAGATACGCAGTATTTT TRBJ2-3 - TRBD1 TRBV28
CASSVGLLAVNEQFF TGTGCCAGCAGCGTAGGGTTGCTTGCGGTAAATGAGCAGTTCTTC TRBJ2-1 - - TRBV9
CSVERGTGGSDTQYF TGCAGCGTTGAAAGGGGGACAGGGGGTTCGGATACGCAGTATTTT TRBJ2-3 medium-sized TRBD1 TRBV29-1
CASSLLLTGMNTGELFF TGTGCCAGCAGCTTGTTGCTGACAGGAATGAACACCGGGGAGCTGTTTTTT TRBJ2-2 - - TRBV7-2
CASKMNTEAFF TGTGCCAGCAAGATGAACACTGAAGCTTTCTTT TRBJ1-1 few - TRBV28
CASSLGGALSNEQFF TGTGCCAGCAGTTTGGGGGGGGCCCTAAGCAATGAGCAGTTCTTC TRBJ2-1 - - TRBV27
CASSLGPGAQETQYF TGTGCCAGCAGCTTAGGCCCGGGGGCCCAAGAGACCCAGTACTTC TRBJ2-5 - - TRBV11-1
CASSSGPRRETQYF TGTGCCAGCAGTTCGGGGCCGAGAAGAGAGACCCAGTACTTC TRBJ2-5 once - TRBV28
CASSMRVWNTEAFF TGTGCCAGCAGTATGAGGGTATGGAACACTGAAGCTTTCTTT TRBJ1-1 - - TRBV6-1
CASSFKDTQYF TGTGCCAGCAGCTTCAAGGATACGCAGTATTTT TRBJ2-3 - - TRBV7-9
CAWSSGIGNTIYF TGTGCCTGGAGTTCCGGAATTGGAAACACCATATATTTT TRBJ1-3 - - TRBV30
CSAWTGSGQYF TGCAGCGCTTGGACGGGTTCGGGGCAGTACTTC TRBJ2-7 - - TRBV29-1
CASAPQSAGQQFYF TGTGCCAGCGCCCCCCAGTCGGCGGGACAACAATTTTACTTC TRBJ2-7 few - TRBV28
CASSTQGAWTEAFF TGTGCCAGCAGCACCCAGGGGGCTTGGACTGAAGCTTTCTTT TRBJ1-1 - TRBD1 TRBV5-6
CSAETGGTGANVLTF TGCAGCGCGGAGACAGGGGGCACTGGGGCCAACGTCCTGACTTTC TRBJ2-6 many TRBD1 TRBV29-1
CASSLALAGVSDTQYF TGTGCCAGCAGCTTAGCCCTAGCGGGAGTGTCAGATACGCAGTATTTT TRBJ2-3 - TRBD2 TRBV7-9
CSVSTRGLNTGELFF TGCAGCGTCTCGACTAGGGGGTTGAACACCGGGGAGCTGTTTTTT TRBJ2-2 - - TRBV29-1